This T cell receptor (beta chain) originates from a study of tumor-infiltrating lymphocytes in primary liver carcinoma. Germline CDR1 reads LNHDA; CDR2 reads SQIVND (reference sequence). Trimming took 8 bases from V and 5 from J, leaving 13 bases between them. The CDR3 is 13 amino acids. The input was 450 to 550 ng total RNA; TCR beta cDNA was made from it with a constant-region primer. Slightly modified ARM-PCR, run as three nested multiplex PCR rounds, produced the TCR beta libraries. Each of the first two PCR rounds ran nine to ten cycles with TRBV1-TRBV30 forward and C-beta reverse primers. TCRdb re-analysed the multiplex PCR reads in MiXCR, keeping a single row per CDR3 protein. The profile covers approximately 210,000 distinct CDR3 sequences, with less than 75% appearing a single time and 5.5% to 9% taken by the ten largest. They got blood RNA out of unsorted whole blood and also pulled out germline DNA. The authors collected 3 to 5 milliliters of peripheral blood before surgery.

Material: peripheral blood. J is TRBJ1-5 and V is TRBV19; D is undetermined. This TCR was sampled from a woman aged 55 to 70 with primary liver carcinoma and hepatitis B virus infection. As DNA, the CDR3 is TGTGCCAGTGCCCGGGATAGGGATCAGCCCCAGCATTTT. It specifies CASARDRDQPQHF.